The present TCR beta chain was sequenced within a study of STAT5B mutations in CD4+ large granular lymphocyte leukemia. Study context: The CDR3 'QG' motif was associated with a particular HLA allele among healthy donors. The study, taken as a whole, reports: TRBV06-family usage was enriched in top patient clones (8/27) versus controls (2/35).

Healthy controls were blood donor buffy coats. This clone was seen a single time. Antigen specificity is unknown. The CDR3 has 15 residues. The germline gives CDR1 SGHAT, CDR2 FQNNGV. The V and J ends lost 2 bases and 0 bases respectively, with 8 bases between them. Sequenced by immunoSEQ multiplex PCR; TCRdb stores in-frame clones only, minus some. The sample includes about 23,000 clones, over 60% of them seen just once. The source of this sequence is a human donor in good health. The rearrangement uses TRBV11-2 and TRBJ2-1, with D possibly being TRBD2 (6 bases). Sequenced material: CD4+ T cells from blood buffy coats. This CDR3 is CASSLIGSSYNEQFF. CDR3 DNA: TGTGCCAGCAGCTTAATCGGGAGCTCCTACAATGAGCAGTTCTTC.